This TCR beta chain derives from a study of human T cells and chemical hapten exposure. Trimming took off 4 bases at V and 1 base at J, with 11 bases between the two ends. CDR3 length equals 14 residues. The germline gives CDR1 SGHRS, CDR2 YFSETQ. Notes on this clonotype: Antigen unknown.

Findings and caveats of the study: Donors had alopecia, so their immune response may differ from healthy people's. No shift was seen in TCRs above 1 in 1000 frequency with DPC sensitization.

Within the library, unique molecular identifiers were attached to each individual cDNA molecule. One entry per CDR3 protein results from TCRdb running MiXCR on the RACE reads. This table has about 46,000 distinct CDR3 sequences, roughly a tenth appearing once. Time point: pre-sensitization, week 0. Treatment specified: therapeutic diphenylcyclopropenone sensitization with weekly scalp DPC. Blood sampling preceded each patch test application. The source of this sequence is a woman in her thirties or forties with alopecia areata. Some clones in this sample may be carry-over from other donors' samples. This chain joins TRBV5-1 and TRBJ1-2; D might be TRBD1 (6 bases). This material consisted of whole blood, taken in connection with sensitization to the hapten diphenylcyclopropenone (DPC). The CDR3 coding sequence is TGCGCCAGCAGCACACAGGGACTTAACTATGGCTACACCTTC. Encoded protein: CASSTQGLNYGYTF.